The 2 T cell receptor beta chains below were found in one sample sequenced in a study of blood T cell repertoires in COVID-19. Sequencing used immunoSEQ multiplex PCR; TCRdb keeps in-frame clones, though not all of them. The data hold around 280,000 clones, with around 91% observed a single time. Specimen: PBMCs or T cells enriched from blood (not recorded which). These receptor sequences come from a woman between 18 and 29 years old with acute COVID-19.

The chain uses TRBV2 and TRBJ2-1; the D gene is possibly TRBD2 (5 bases). CDR1 and CDR2 from the germline V gene are SNHLY and FYNNEI. Trimming shortened V by 6 bases and J by 3 bases, and 15 bases separated the two germline ends. There are 15 residues in the CDR3. CDR3 bases: TGTGCCAGCAGGACGGCGGGTAAGGGCTACAATGAGCAGTTCTTC. Protein product: CASRTAGKGYNEQFF. Complete variable domain (other parts from reference TRBV2 and TRBJ2-1): EPEVTQTPSHQVTQMGQEVILRCVPISNHLYFYWYRQILGQKVEFLVSFYNNEISEKSEIFDDQFSVERPDGSNFTLKIRSTKLEDSAMYFCASRTAGKGYNEQFFGPGTRLTVL.

The V and J genes are TRBV19 and TRBJ1-5; the match to TRBD1 covers 7 bases. V was pared by 3 bases and J by 4 bases, with 6 bases of the junction left unmatched. This CDR3 has 15 amino acids. Germline CDR1 LNHDA, CDR2 SQIVND (reference sequence). CDR3 residues: CASSIRQGRNQPQHF. For the CDR3, the DNA is TGTGCCAGTAGTATTAGACAGGGAAGAAATCAGCCCCAGCATTTT.